These 3 T cell receptor beta chains came from one sample sequenced in a study of shared clonotypes between healthy human individuals. The method was immunoSEQ multiplex PCR; TCRdb's version includes in-frame clones alone and lacks a portion of them. The table shows some 1,600,000 clones, with roughly 98% occurring only once. Sequencing was done on a sample of naive CD4+ T cells sorted from blood. Indicated subset: CD45RA+ positively selected. The receptors were gathered from a man between 25 and 39 years old in good health.

The chain couples TRBV4-1 to TRBJ1-2, with D hard to call. Germline V gives CDR1 MGHRA, CDR2 YSYEKL. V shed 1 base and J shed 4 bases, with 13 bases lying between them. This CDR3 region has 15 residues. The CDR3 DNA is TGCGCCAGCAGCCAAGGGATTACCTCCCTCTATGGCTACACCTTC. Translation gives CASSQGITSLYGYTF.

The chain joins TRBV20-1 to TRBJ2-3; D gene unclear. The CDR3 is 11 residues long. Per the germline V gene, CDR1 is DFQATT and CDR2 is SNEGSKA (reference sequence). Trimming pared 2 bases from V and 4 bases from J, leaving 4 bases between. Here the CDR3 DNA reads TGCAGTGCTAGAAGCTCAGATACGCAGTATTTT. Its translation: CSARSSDTQYF.

The chain recombines TRBV7-2 with TRBJ1-1; D remains ambiguous. The V end was cut by 6 bases, the J end by 4 bases, with 6 bases between. The germline CDR1 and CDR2 sequences are SGHTA and FQGNSA. The CDR3 is 11 residues long. The CDR3 DNA sequence: TGTGCCAGCAGTCCAGTCACTGAAGCTTTCTTT. Its protein product is CASSPVTEAFF.